The 10 T cell receptor beta chains below were found in one sample sequenced in a study of beta chain features in type 1 diabetes. Sequencing targeted expressed TCRB transcripts, as all isolated RNA had been reverse transcribed. Measured with immunoSEQ multiplex PCR; TCRdb has only the in-frame clones, and not every one. The sample carries a few hundred thousand clones, about 18% recorded once. Sequences were obtained from naive CD4+ T cells from blood. The receptors derive from a woman aged 18-35 years in good health.

This clone was seen a handful of times. The same CDR3 also results from other DNA sequences found in this sample. The chain couples TRBV5-1 to TRBJ2-5; 7 nucleotides align to TRBD1. The CDR3 has 13 amino acids. Per the germline V gene, CDR1 is SGHRS and CDR2 is YFSETQ. With 4 bases clipped from V and 4 bases from J, the junction kept 4 bases outside the gene matches. CDR3 nucleotides: TGCGCCAGCAGCCGGGACAGTGGAGAGACCCAGTACTTC. Translating it yields CASSRDSGETQYF.

This clone was recorded a few times. This chain links TRBV6-5 with TRBJ2-2; TRBD1 aligns across 9 bases. V dropped 2 bases and J dropped 4; count of bases not matched to a gene: 5. The CDR3 length is 16 residues. Germline loops: CDR1 MNHEY, CDR2 SVGAGI. DNA of the CDR3: TGTGCCAGCAGTTACCACAGGGGGCGGGCCACCGGGGAGCTGTTTTTT. Amino acid sequence: CASSYHRGRATGELFF.

A few counts support this clone. This sequence joins TRBV7-9 and TRBJ1-2, with 10 bases matching TRBD1. With 1 base clipped from V and 4 bases from J, the junction kept 3 bases outside the gene matches. The CDR3 loop spans 15 amino acids. The germline V gene encodes CDR1 SEHNR and CDR2 FQNEAQ (reference sequence). The CDR3 is CASSLGQGAFYGYTF. The CDR3 DNA sequence: TGTGCCAGCAGCTTAGGACAGGGGGCGTTCTATGGCTACACCTTC.

This clone was seen a few times. This sequence joins TRBV5-1 and TRBJ2-4; 8 nucleotides align to TRBD1. This CDR3 comprises 17 residues. Germline V CDR1 and CDR2: SGHRS, YFSETQ. V trimming: 0 bases; J trimming: 3 bases; junction bases outside the gene matches: 8. The DNA of the CDR3 is TGCGCCAGCAGCTTGGGCCCGTGGGGGACAGGCAAAAACATTCAGTACTTC. Amino acids: CASSLGPWGTGKNIQYF. Looking up the rest from reference TRBV5-1 and TRBJ2-4 gives the full variable domain: KAGVTQTPRYLIKTRGQQVTLSCSPISGHRSVSWYQQTPGQGLQFLFEYFSETQRNKGNFPGRFSGRQFSNSRSEMNVSTLELGDSALYLCASSLGPWGTGKNIQYFGAGTRLSVL.

This clone was counted only a few times. V usage is TRBV4-1 and J usage is TRBJ2-1, with TRBD1 matching over 7 bases. Germline V gene data show CDR1 as MGHRA and CDR2 as YSYEKL. The length of the CDR3 is 16 residues. After removal of 0 bases from V and 1 base from J, the junction contained 3 bases not matched to a gene. The CDR3: CASSQDGGQSYNEQFF. The DNA of the CDR3 is TGCGCCAGCAGCCAAGATGGGGGACAGTCCTACAATGAGCAGTTCTTC.

There are a few counts of this clone. Additional DNA sequences in this sample encode the identical CDR3. The chain couples TRBV7-9 to TRBJ2-3, with D unresolved. V dropped 6 bases and J dropped 4 bases, with 5 bases sitting between them. Germline V gene lookup returns CDR1 SEHNR and CDR2 FQNEAQ (reference sequence). This CDR3 is built from 11 residues. CDR3 amino acids: CASSSADTQYF. DNA for the CDR3: TGTGCCAGCAGTTCGGCAGATACGCAGTATTTT. The entire variable domain, with the rest obtained from reference TRBV7-9 and TRBJ2-3, is as follows: DTGVSQNPRHKITKRGQNVTFRCDPISEHNRLYWYRQTLGQGPEFLTYFQNEAQLEKSRLLSDRFSAERPKGSFSTLEIQRTEQGDSAMYLCASSSADTQYFGPGTRLTVL.

This clone came up a few times. The chain uses TRBV15 and TRBJ2-5, with D maybe TRBD2 (5 bases). V was shortened by 0 bases and J by 4 bases, with 12 bases between the two germline ends. Germline assignment: CDR1 LNHNV and CDR2 YYDKDF (reference sequence). The CDR3 loop spans 15 amino acids. The CDR3 protein is CATSRDRGRGETQYF. For the CDR3, the DNA is TGTGCCACCAGCAGAGATAGAGGACGGGGAGAGACCCAGTACTTC.

This chain joins TRBV5-1 and TRBJ2-1; possibly TRBD1 for D (6 bases). With 4 bases removed from V and 3 bases from J, the gap between germline ends came to 14 bases. Per the germline V gene, CDR1 is SGHRS and CDR2 is YFSETQ. CDR3 length equals 15 residues. The CDR3 region has the DNA TGCGCCAGCAGCCAGGGGATCACAAACTACAATGAGCAGTTCTTC. Translating gives CASSQGITNYNEQFF.

The genes are TRBV18 and TRBJ1-6, with 8 bases fitting TRBD1. This CDR3 spans 13 amino acids. In germline, CDR1 is KGHSH, CDR2 LQKENI. The J segment lost 7 bases and the V segment lost 6 bases, leaving 2 bases of the junction unmatched. Written as DNA, the CDR3 is TGTGCCAGCTCGGACAGGGAAAATTCACCCCTCCACTTT. Its protein is CASSDRENSPLHF.

This clone was counted between two and nine times. J is TRBJ1-1 and V is TRBV10-3, with 8 positions matching TRBD1. CDR3 length: 13 amino acids. CDR1 is ENHRY and CDR2 is SYGVKD in the germline V gene. With V trimmed by 9 bases and J by 0 bases, 3 bases remained unmatched. CDR3 in amino acids: CAIRQGLNTEAFF. The CDR3, as DNA: TGTGCCATAAGACAGGGGTTGAACACTGAAGCTTTCTTT.